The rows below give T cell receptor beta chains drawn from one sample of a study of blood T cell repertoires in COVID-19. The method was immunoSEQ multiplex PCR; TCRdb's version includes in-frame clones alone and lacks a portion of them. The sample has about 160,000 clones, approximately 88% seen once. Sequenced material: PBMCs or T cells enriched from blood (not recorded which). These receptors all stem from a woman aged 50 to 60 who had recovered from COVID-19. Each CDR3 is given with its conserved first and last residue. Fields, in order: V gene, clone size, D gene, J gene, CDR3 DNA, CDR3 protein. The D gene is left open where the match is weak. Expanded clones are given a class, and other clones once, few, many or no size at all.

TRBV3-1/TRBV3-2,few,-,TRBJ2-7,TGTGCCAGCAGCCAAACTCTAACCGGACGGGGCGAGCAGTACTTC,CASSQTLTGRGEQYF
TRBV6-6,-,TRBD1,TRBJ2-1,TGTGCCAGCAGCCAAACGGGGACAGGATACAATGAGCAGTTCTTC,CASSQTGTGYNEQFF
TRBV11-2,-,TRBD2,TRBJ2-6,TGTGCCAGCATCCCTTGGGAGGGGTCTCCTGGGGCCAACGTCCTGACTTTC,CASIPWEGSPGANVLTF
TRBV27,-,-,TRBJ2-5,TGTGCCACCCGCGGACAGACCCAAGAGACCCAGTACTTC,CATRGQTQETQYF
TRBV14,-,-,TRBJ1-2,TGTGCCAGCAGCCGACTAAGTGGCTACACCTTC,CASSRLSGYTF
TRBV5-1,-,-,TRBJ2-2,TGCGCCAGCAGCTTACAGGGCTTCGCCGGGGAGCTGTTTTTT,CASSLQGFAGELFF
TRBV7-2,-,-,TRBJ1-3,TGTGCCAGCAGCTTAGAACCTACCGGAAACACCATATATTTT,CASSLEPTGNTIYF
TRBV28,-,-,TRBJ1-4,TGTGCCAGCAGTTCTCAGACAGTCGATGAAAAACTGTTTTTT,CASSSQTVDEKLFF
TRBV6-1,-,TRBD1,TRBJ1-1,TGTGCCAGCAGTGATCGGGACAGGGCGGGAACTGAAGCTTTCTTT,CASSDRDRAGTEAFF
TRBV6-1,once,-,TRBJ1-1,TGTGCCAGCAGTGAACGGTTTGCGGCTGAAGCTTTCTTT,CASSERFAAEAFF
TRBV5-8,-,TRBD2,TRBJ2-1,TGTGCCAGCAGCGTAGTTAGCGGGGGCTACAATGAGCAGTTCTTC,CASSVVSGGYNEQFF
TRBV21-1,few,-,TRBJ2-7,TGTGCCAGCAGCAAAGTGGCCGGGACTCGCAGTCAATGGGAGGCTTACGAGCAGTACTTC,CASSKVAGTRSQWEAYEQYF
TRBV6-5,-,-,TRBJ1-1,TGTGCCAGCATTAGTTTCCTGGTTGAAGCTTTCTTT,CASISFLVEAFF
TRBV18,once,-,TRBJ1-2,TGTGCCAGCTCACCACGACAGGATGGCTACACCTTC,CASSPRQDGYTF
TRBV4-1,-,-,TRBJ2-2,TGCGCCAGCAGCCCCCACGGGAGGCAGGGGATCCCCGGGGAGCTGTTTTTT,CASSPHGRQGIPGELFF
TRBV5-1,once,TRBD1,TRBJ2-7,TGCGCCAGCAGCAGTTTGACAGGGGGCATCAACTCCTACGAGCAGTACTTC,CASSSLTGGINSYEQYF
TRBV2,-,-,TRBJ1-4,TGTGCCAGCGCCCGACAGAATGAAAAACTGTTTTTT,CASARQNEKLFF
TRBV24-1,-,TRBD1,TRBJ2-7,TGTGCCACCAGTGATACGGACAGGGATAGTCGCGAGCAGTACTTC,CATSDTDRDSREQYF
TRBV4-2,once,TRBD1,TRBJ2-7,TGTGCCAGCAGCCAAGATCCTGCAGGGGGCTACGAGCAGTACTTC,CASSQDPAGGYEQYF
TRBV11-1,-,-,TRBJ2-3,TGTGCCAGCACCCCCTATTCGCGCACAGATACGCAGTATTTT,CASTPYSRTDTQYF
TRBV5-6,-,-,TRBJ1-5,TGTGCCAGCAGCTTGAGACAGCATTGGGGCAATCAGCCCCAGCATTTT,CASSLRQHWGNQPQHF
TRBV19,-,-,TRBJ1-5,TGTGCCAGTAGTATGGGTACAGGGTACAATCAGCCCCAGCATTTT,CASSMGTGYNQPQHF
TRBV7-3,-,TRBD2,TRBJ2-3,TGTGCCAGCAGCTTAAAAGGACTAGCGGGGGGTTCAGATACGCAGTATTTT,CASSLKGLAGGSDTQYF
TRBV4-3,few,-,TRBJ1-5,TGCGCCAGCAGCCAAGCGGGGGGACAGCCCCAGCATTTT,CASSQAGGQPQHF
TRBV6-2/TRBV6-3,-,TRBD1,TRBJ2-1,TGTGCCAGCAGTTCGACAGGGCCAGGGCAGTTCTTC,CASSSTGPGQFF
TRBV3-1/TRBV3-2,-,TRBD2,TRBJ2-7,TGTGCCAGCCCGGCCCCCCAGCGGGGATACTACGAGCAGTACTTC,CASPAPQRGYYEQYF
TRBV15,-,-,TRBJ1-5,TGTGCCACCAGCAGAGCCGACAGGAGACTCAATCAGCCCCAGCATTTT,CATSRADRRLNQPQHF
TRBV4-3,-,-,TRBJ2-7,TGCGCCAGCAGCCAAGAAAGAAACTCCCCTTACGTCGAGCAGTACTTC,CASSQERNSPYVEQYF
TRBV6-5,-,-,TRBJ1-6,TGTGCCAGCACCTCGGGACAAATCTATAATTCACCCCTCCACTTT,CASTSGQIYNSPLHF
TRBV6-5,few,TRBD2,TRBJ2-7,TGTGCCAGCAACCCTAGCGGGGGGGCCAGTTACGAGCAGTACTTC,CASNPSGGASYEQYF
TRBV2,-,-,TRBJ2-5,TGTGCCAGCACCCCCAGGCGGGGACAGCAGTACCAAGAGACCCAGTACTTC,CASTPRRGQQYQETQYF
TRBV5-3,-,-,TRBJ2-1,TGTGCCAGAAGCGCCAAATCTAGGACAGTGAGGATATCCTACAATGAGCAGTTCTTC,CARSAKSRTVRISYNEQFF
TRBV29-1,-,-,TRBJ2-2,TGCAGCGTTGAACGGGGGACCGGGGAGCTGTTTTTT,CSVERGTGELFF
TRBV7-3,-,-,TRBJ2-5,TGTGCCAGCAGCCCATCGGGACTCCCCACGGAGACCCAGTACTTC,CASSPSGLPTETQYF
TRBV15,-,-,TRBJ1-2,TGTGCCACCAGCAGAGGGTCTGACACCTATGGCTACACCTTC,CATSRGSDTYGYTF
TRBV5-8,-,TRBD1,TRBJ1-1,TGTGCCAGCAGCTTATCAGGGGGAGCCGAAGCTTTCTTT,CASSLSGGAEAFF
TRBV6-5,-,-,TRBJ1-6,TGTGCCAGCAGAAGACAGTATAATTCACCCCTCCACTTT,CASRRQYNSPLHF
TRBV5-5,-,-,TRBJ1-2,TGTGCCAGCAGCTTGGCGGACAGCTATGGCTACACCTTC,CASSLADSYGYTF
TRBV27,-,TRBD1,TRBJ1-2,TGTGCCAGCAGTTTCCACGACCAGGGGGTTTCTGGCTACACCTTC,CASSFHDQGVSGYTF
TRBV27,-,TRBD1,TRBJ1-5,TGTGCCAGCAGTTTCCGGGACAGGTCGAATCAGCCCCAGCATTTT,CASSFRDRSNQPQHF
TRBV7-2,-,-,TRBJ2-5,TGTGCCAGCAGCTTAGTTCATGGAGGTTCGGAGACCCAGTACTTC,CASSLVHGGSETQYF
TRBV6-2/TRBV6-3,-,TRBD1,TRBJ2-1,TGTGCCAGCAGTTCTAGGACAGGGTGGCGTGAGCAGTTCTTC,CASSSRTGWREQFF
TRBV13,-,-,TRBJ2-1,TGTGCCAGCAGCTTAACCGGACACCAACTCTACAATGAGCAGTTCTTC,CASSLTGHQLYNEQFF
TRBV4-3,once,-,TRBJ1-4,TGCGCCAGCAGCCAAGATGGCGCCCAGGGAGAAAAACTGTTTTTT,CASSQDGAQGEKLFF
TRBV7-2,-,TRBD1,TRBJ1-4,TGTGCCAGCAGCGCAAGACAGGGCTTAGAGGAAAAACTGTTTTTT,CASSARQGLEEKLFF
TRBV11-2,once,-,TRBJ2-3,TGTGCCAGCAGCTTATCGGGGAGGCCTCTCTACACAGATACGCAGTATTTT,CASSLSGRPLYTDTQYF
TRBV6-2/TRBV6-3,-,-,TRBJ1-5,TGTGCCAGCAGTTACTTGACAGTGCAAAATCAGCCCCAGCATTTT,CASSYLTVQNQPQHF
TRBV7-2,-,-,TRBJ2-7,TGTGCCAGCAGCCCCGGGGGTTCCTACGAGCAGTACTTC,CASSPGGSYEQYF
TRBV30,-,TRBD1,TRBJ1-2,TGTGCCTGGAACCTTGTTGTAACGGGACAGGGCTATGGCTACACCTTC,CAWNLVVTGQGYGYTF
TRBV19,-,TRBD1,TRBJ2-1,TGTGCCAGTAGTCTGCCGGGACAGGGCAATGAGCAGTTCTTC,CASSLPGQGNEQFF